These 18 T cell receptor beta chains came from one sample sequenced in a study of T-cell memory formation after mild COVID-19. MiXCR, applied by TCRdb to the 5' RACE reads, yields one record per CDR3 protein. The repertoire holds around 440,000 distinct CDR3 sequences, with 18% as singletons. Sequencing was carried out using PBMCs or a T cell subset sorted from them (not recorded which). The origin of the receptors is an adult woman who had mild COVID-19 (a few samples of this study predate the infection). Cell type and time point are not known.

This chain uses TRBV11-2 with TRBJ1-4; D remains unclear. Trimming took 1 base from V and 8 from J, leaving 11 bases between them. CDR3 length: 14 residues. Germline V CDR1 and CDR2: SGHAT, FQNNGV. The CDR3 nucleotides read TGTGCCAGCAGCTTAGGGCTCGGGCTGGAAAAACTGTTTTTT. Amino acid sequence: CASSLGLGLEKLFF.

This CDR3 reads CASSQLAGVAKNIQYF. As DNA, the CDR3 is TGCGCCAGCAGCCAACTAGCGGGAGTTGCCAAAAACATTCAGTACTTC. V and J are TRBV4-1 and TRBJ2-4, with 10 positions matching TRBD2. Trimming removed 2 bases from V and 1 base from J; junction bases left unmatched: 2. Germline lookup yields CDR1 MGHRA and CDR2 YSYEKL. This CDR3 contains 16 residues.

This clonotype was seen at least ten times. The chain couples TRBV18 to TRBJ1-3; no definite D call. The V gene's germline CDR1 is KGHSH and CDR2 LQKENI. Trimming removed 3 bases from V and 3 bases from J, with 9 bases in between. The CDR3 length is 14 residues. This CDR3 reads CASSPRTFGNTIYF. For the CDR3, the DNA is TGTGCCAGCTCACCCCGCACCTTTGGAAACACCATATATTTT.

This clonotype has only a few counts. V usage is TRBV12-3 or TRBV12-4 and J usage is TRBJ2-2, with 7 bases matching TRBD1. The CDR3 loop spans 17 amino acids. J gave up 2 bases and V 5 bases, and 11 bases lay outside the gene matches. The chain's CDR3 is CASSPPSGQINTGELFF. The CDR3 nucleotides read TGTGCCAGCAGTCCGCCCTCGGGACAGATTAACACCGGGGAGCTGTTTTTT.

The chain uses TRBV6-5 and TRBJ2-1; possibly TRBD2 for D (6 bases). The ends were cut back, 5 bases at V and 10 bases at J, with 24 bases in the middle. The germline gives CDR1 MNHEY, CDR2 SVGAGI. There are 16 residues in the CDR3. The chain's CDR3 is CASSGAGTFTPREQFF. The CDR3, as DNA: TGTGCCAGCAGTGGCGCCGGGACTTTCACGCCCAGGGAGCAGTTCTTC.

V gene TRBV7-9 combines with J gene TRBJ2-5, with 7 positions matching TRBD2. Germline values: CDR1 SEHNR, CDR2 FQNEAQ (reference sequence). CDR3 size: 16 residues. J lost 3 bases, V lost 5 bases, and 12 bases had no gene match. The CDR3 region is CASSDPRAGVKETQYF. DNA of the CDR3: TGTGCCAGCAGCGACCCAAGGGCGGGGGTAAAAGAGACCCAGTACTTC.

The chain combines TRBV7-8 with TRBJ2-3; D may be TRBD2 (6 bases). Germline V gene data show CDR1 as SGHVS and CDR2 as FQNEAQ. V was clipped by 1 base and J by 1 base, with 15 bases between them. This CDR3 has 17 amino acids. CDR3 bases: TGTGCCAGCAGCTTAGAGACTAGAACCCCGGGCACAGATACGCAGTATTTT. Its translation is CASSLETRTPGTDTQYF.

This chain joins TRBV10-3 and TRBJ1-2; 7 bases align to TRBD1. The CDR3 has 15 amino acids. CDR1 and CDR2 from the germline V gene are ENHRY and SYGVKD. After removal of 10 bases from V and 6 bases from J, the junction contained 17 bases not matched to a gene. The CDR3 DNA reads TGTGCCACGAAATCCCAGACAGGGAAGGTCCATGGCTACACCTTC. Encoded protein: CATKSQTGKVHGYTF.

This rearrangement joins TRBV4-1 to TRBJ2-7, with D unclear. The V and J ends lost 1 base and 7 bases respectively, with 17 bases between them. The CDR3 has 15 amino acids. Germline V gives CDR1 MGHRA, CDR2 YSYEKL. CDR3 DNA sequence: TGCGCCAGCAGCCAAGGGGGAAGGCCAGTAGAAGAGCAGTACTTC. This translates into CASSQGGRPVEEQYF.

For the CDR3, the DNA is TGTGCCAGCAGCTTGGGGGTGGGACGATCTGACTATGGCTACACCTTC. It translates to CASSLGVGRSDYGYTF. The chain uses TRBV5-4 and TRBJ1-2, with D tentatively TRBD1 (5 bases). This CDR3 region has 16 residues. Trimming pared 0 bases from V and 3 bases from J, leaving 15 bases between. Germline lookup yields CDR1 SGHNT and CDR2 YYREEE (reference sequence).

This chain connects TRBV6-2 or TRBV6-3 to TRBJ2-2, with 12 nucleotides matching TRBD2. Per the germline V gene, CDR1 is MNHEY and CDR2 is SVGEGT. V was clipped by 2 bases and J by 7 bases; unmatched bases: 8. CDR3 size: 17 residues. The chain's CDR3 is CASSYPLAGGWDGELFF. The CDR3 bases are TGTGCCAGCAGTTACCCCCTAGCGGGGGGGTGGGACGGGGAGCTGTTTTTT.

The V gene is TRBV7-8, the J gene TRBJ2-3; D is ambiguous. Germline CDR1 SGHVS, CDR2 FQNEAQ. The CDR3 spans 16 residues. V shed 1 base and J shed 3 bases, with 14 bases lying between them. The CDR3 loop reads CASSLVALAITDTQYF. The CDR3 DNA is TGTGCCAGCAGCTTAGTCGCGTTAGCAATTACAGATACGCAGTATTTT.

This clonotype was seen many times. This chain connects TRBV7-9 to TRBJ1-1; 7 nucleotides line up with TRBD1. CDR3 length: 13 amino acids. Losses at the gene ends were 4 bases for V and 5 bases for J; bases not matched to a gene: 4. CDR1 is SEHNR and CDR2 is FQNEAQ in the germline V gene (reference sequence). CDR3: CASSSRQGTEAFF. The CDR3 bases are TGTGCCAGCAGCTCCCGACAGGGTACTGAAGCTTTCTTT.

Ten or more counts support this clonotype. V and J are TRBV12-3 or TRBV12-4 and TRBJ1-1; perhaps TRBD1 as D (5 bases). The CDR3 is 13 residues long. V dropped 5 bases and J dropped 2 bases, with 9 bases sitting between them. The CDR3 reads CASSTGANTEAFF. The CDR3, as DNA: TGTGCCAGCAGTACTGGGGCCAACACTGAAGCTTTCTTT.

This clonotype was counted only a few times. The CDR3, as DNA: TGCAGTGCTAGAGATGGGGGTACGAACACCGGGGAGCTGTTTTTT. The encoded protein is CSARDGGTNTGELFF. The V and J genes are TRBV20-1 and TRBJ2-2; TRBD1 or TRBD2 may be the D gene (5 bases each). Germline CDR1 is DFQATT and CDR2 is SNEGSKA (reference sequence). Trimming shortened V by 0 bases and J by 0 bases, and 8 bases separated the two germline ends. This CDR3 is 15 amino acids long.

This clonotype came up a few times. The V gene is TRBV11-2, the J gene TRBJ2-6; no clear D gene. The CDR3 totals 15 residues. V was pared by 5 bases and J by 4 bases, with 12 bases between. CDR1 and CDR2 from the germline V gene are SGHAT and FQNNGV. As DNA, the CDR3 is TGTGCCAGCAGCGTTTTGAGGTCCGGGGCCAACGTCCTGACTTTC. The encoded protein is CASSVLRSGANVLTF.

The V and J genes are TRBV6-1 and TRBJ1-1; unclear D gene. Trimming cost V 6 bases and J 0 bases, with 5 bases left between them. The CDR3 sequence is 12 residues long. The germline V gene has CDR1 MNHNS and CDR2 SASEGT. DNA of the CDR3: TGTGCCAGCAGACACCTGAACACTGAAGCTTTCTTT. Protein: CASRHLNTEAFF.

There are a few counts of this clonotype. The CDR3 spells CSARDPGQGNTGELFF. DNA of the CDR3: TGCAGTGCTAGAGATCCCGGACAGGGAAACACCGGGGAGCTGTTTTTT. The V call is TRBV20-1, the J call TRBJ2-2; TRBD1 matches at 8 bases. CDR1 and CDR2 (germline): DFQATT, SNEGSKA (reference sequence). The CDR3 consists of 16 residues. J was trimmed by 2 bases and V by 0 bases; bases with no gene match: 5.